The 32 T cell receptor beta chains presented below share a single source sample, sequenced in a study of blood T cell repertoires in COVID-19. Clones were read by immunoSEQ multiplex PCR, and TCRdb kept only the in-frame ones, dropping some. The table has 98,000 or so clones, 89% seen once; the top ten hold about 5%. The sequencing sample was made of peripheral blood. These TCRs come from a man aged 60-69 years with COVID-19, enrolled during active disease.

This chain connects TRBV5-4 to TRBJ1-2, with 8 bases that match TRBD1. The V and J ends lost 4 bases and 4 bases, in that order; junction bases with no gene match: 12. CDR1 and CDR2 (germline): SGHNT, YYREEE (reference sequence). CDR3 length: 16 amino acids. The CDR3 coding sequence is TGTGCCAGCAGCCTACACCAACAACAGGGGGTCTATGGCTACACCTTC. Translated: CASSLHQQQGVYGYTF. Full variable domain (missing parts from reference TRBV5-4 and TRBJ1-2): ETGVTQSPTHLIKTRGQQVTLRCSSQSGHNTVSWYQQALGQGPQFIFQYYREEENGRGNFPPRFSGLQFPNYSSELNVNALELDDSALYLCASSLHQQQGVYGYTFGSGTRLTVV.

The V gene is TRBV19, the J gene TRBJ1-2; D may be TRBD1 (6 bases). CDR1 and CDR2 from the germline V gene are LNHDA and SQIVND (reference sequence). The CDR3 covers 14 residues. Trimming shortened V by 3 bases and J by 8 bases, and 16 bases separated the two germline ends. This CDR3 is CASSIVGAAQGYTF. The DNA of the CDR3 is TGTGCCAGTAGTATCGTGGGGGCGGCTCAGGGCTACACCTTC.

The chain recombines TRBV4-2 with TRBJ1-1, with 7 bases identical to TRBD1. This CDR3 has 15 amino acids. Per germline, CDR1 LGHNA and CDR2 YNFKEQ. Unmatched junction bases numbered 2, after V lost 1 base and J lost 0 bases. The CDR3: CASSQGQGLNTEAFF. CDR3 DNA: TGTGCCAGCAGCCAAGGACAGGGTCTGAACACTGAAGCTTTCTTT.

The V and J genes are TRBV18 and TRBJ2-1; 7 positions match TRBD2. V shed 3 bases and J 5 bases; nucleotides not matched to a gene: 7. Germline V gene lookup returns CDR1 KGHSH and CDR2 LQKENI. The CDR3 is 15 amino acids. The CDR3 here is CASSPGGRLDNEQFF. The CDR3 region has the DNA TGTGCCAGCTCACCGGGCGGGAGACTTGACAATGAGCAGTTCTTC.

This clone was seen just once. The V call is TRBV11-2, the J call TRBJ1-2, with D hard to call. Germline lookup yields CDR1 SGHAT and CDR2 FQNNGV. CDR3 length: 17 residues. V lost 2 bases to trimming and J lost 3 bases, with 19 bases between them. CDR3 nucleotides: TGTGCCAGCAGCTTACTTTTAACAGCCCAGACGGACTATGGCTACACCTTC. As protein: CASSLLLTAQTDYGYTF.

The chain recombines TRBV27 with TRBJ1-6; D unresolved. The CDR3 has 13 amino acids. With 6 bases removed from V and 12 bases from J, the gap between germline ends came to 15 bases. Germline V gives CDR1 MNHEY, CDR2 SMNVEV (reference sequence). CDR3 in amino acids: CASSSRMVLPLHF. In nucleotides, the CDR3 is TGTGCCAGCAGCTCGAGGATGGTGTTACCCCTCCACTTT.

This clone was recorded only once. V is TRBV10-2 and J is TRBJ2-7; perhaps TRBD1 as D (6 bases). The length of the CDR3 is 15 residues. Trimming pared 2 bases from V and 3 bases from J, leaving 14 bases between. Germline-derived CDR1 and CDR2 are WSHSY and SAAADI. The CDR3 reads CASSEPDSSLYEQYF. CDR3 DNA sequence: TGCGCCAGCAGTGAGCCGGACAGTTCCCTCTACGAGCAGTACTTC.

The chain couples TRBV4-3 to TRBJ1-1; D is unclear. There are 17 residues in the CDR3. The V gene lost 2 bases and the J gene lost 4 bases, with 20 bases spanning the gap. Germline lookup yields CDR1 LGHNA and CDR2 YSLEER. The CDR3 DNA reads TGCGCCAGCAGCCAAATTATAGATCCAGGTGTAGTCACTGAAGCTTTCTTT. As protein: CASSQIIDPGVVTEAFF.

This chain connects TRBV3-1 (or the pseudogene TRBV3-2) to TRBJ2-5, with 8 bases matching TRBD1. Germline assignment: CDR1 LGHDT and CDR2 YNNKEL (reference sequence). The CDR3 sequence is 15 residues long. V trimming: 4 bases; J trimming: 3 bases; junction bases outside the gene matches: 7. The CDR3 DNA sequence: TGTGCCAGCAGCCTAACGACAGGGGTCAAAGAGACCCAGTACTTC. It yields the protein CASSLTTGVKETQYF.

The genes are TRBV7-9 and TRBJ1-1; D perhaps matches TRBD1 (5 bases). The CDR3 extends over 15 amino acids. Trimming removed 2 bases at V and 5 bases at J, with 15 bases between. Germline CDR1 SEHNR, CDR2 FQNEAQ (reference sequence). CDR3 nucleotides: TGTGCCAGCAGCTTATCAGGGCGGTTTCTGACTGAAGCTTTCTTT. Amino acids: CASSLSGRFLTEAFF.

The chain carries TRBV18 and TRBJ2-6; D is uncertain. With 5 bases removed from V and 0 bases from J, the gap between germline ends came to 11 bases. CDR1 and CDR2 (germline): KGHSH, LQKENI. The CDR3 extends over 16 amino acids. The CDR3 loop is CASSATPTSGANVLTF. The CDR3 DNA sequence: TGTGCCAGCTCAGCGACACCTACCTCTGGGGCCAACGTCCTGACTTTC. Together with reference TRBV18 and TRBJ2-6, the CDR3 gives the full variable domain: NAGVMQNPRHLVRRRGQEARLRCSPMKGHSHVYWYRQLPEEGLKFMVYLQKENIIDESGMPKERFSAEFPKEGPSILRIQQVVRGDSAAYFCASSATPTSGANVLTFGAGSRLTVL.

This clone is a singleton in its sample. V gene TRBV7-3 combines with J gene TRBJ2-1; a possible D gene is TRBD1 (5 bases). This CDR3 has 13 amino acids. V shed 3 bases and J shed 5 bases, with 8 bases lying between them. Germline CDR1 is SGHTA and CDR2 is FQGTGA. The CDR3 spells CASSLGPDNEQFF. The CDR3, as DNA: TGTGCCAGCAGCTTGGGGCCGGACAATGAGCAGTTCTTC.

The V gene is TRBV25-1, the J gene TRBJ2-3, with D perhaps matching TRBD2 (5 bases). Germline loops: CDR1 MGHDK, CDR2 SYGVNS. V lost 1 base and J 1 base, leaving 6 bases between the germline ends. This CDR3 has 14 amino acids. CDR3 sequence reads: CASSELGGTDTQYF. The CDR3 coding sequence is TGTGCCAGCAGTGAATTGGGAGGCACAGATACGCAGTATTTT.

Concerning this clone: Germline is not matched at one junction end, which may reflect a read error. The chain recombines TRBV5-1 with TRBJ2-2; D is perhaps TRBD1 (6 bases). Germline V gene data show CDR1 as SGHRS and CDR2 as YFSETQ. This CDR3 has 15 residues. The CDR3 reads CASRPGESKTGELFF. CDR3 DNA: TGCGCCAGCAGGCCAGGGGAGTCGAAAACCGGGGAGCTGTTTTTT.

The chain joins TRBV9 to TRBJ1-5; 9 positions match TRBD1. V lost 0 bases to trimming and J lost 12 bases; unmatched junction nucleotides: 7. CDR1 is SGDLS, CDR2 YYNGEE, per germline. The CDR3 is 14 residues long. CDR3 DNA sequence: TGTGCCAGCAGCGTAGACGGGACAGGGAACCTCCAGCATTTT. This codes for CASSVDGTGNLQHF.

The genes are TRBV10-1 and TRBJ2-1, with 7 nucleotides matching TRBD1. V gave up 8 bases and J gave up 8 bases; unmatched junction bases: 9. The V gene's germline CDR1 is WNHNN and CDR2 SYGVQD (reference sequence). The CDR3 runs to 13 residues. Written as DNA, the CDR3 is TGCGCCAGCTCCGGGACAGTTGGCCATGAGCAGTTCTTC. Its translation is CASSGTVGHEQFF.

The V and J genes are TRBV5-4 and TRBJ2-1, with 8 positions matching TRBD1. Germline V lookup: CDR1 SGHNT, CDR2 YYREEE (reference sequence). The V segment lost 4 bases and the J segment 7 bases; nucleotides outside the gene matches: 7. The CDR3 covers 14 residues. The CDR3 DNA follows: TGTGCCAGCAGCCCCGGGACAGGCGTTAATGAGCAGTTCTTC. Amino acid sequence: CASSPGTGVNEQFF.

J is TRBJ2-5 and V is TRBV18; 9 bases agree with TRBD1. Germline V lookup: CDR1 KGHSH, CDR2 LQKENI. The CDR3 sequence is 14 residues long. J lost 2 bases, V lost 5 bases, and 3 bases had no gene match. This CDR3 reads CASSKDRGQETQYF. CDR3 DNA: TGTGCCAGCTCAAAGGACAGGGGACAAGAGACCCAGTACTTC.

This chain joins TRBV24-1 and TRBJ2-5; 10 nucleotides agree with TRBD1. The trim removed 3 bases at V and 2 bases at J, leaving 8 bases unmatched. The CDR3 covers 17 residues. Germline lookup yields CDR1 KGHDR and CDR2 SFDVKD. CDR3 in DNA: TGTGCCACCAGTGATCCACCGGGACAGGGGTCTCAAGAGACCCAGTACTTC. It translates to CATSDPPGQGSQETQYF.

This clone was detected once. The chain joins TRBV6-2 or TRBV6-3 to TRBJ2-7, with D maybe TRBD1 (5 bases). Trimming removed 2 bases at V and 1 base at J, with 15 bases between. Germline V gene lookup returns CDR1 MNHEY and CDR2 SVGEGT. The CDR3 is 16 amino acids. This CDR3 reads CASSYEMGDSSYEQYF. The CDR3 DNA reads TGTGCCAGCAGTTACGAGATGGGTGACAGTTCCTACGAGCAGTACTTC.

This chain's CDR3 is CASSLAGGETQYF. The CDR3 DNA sequence: TGCGCCAGCAGCTTAGCGGGAGGAGAGACCCAGTACTTC. This chain uses TRBV4-3 with TRBJ2-5, with TRBD2 identical over 10 bases. CDR3 size: 13 residues. CDR1 and CDR2 (germline): LGHNA, YSLEER. V shed 5 bases and J 4 bases; nucleotides not matched to a gene: 1.

V is TRBV11-2 and J is TRBJ2-3; TRBD2 matches 12 bases. The germline CDR1 and CDR2 sequences are SGHAT and FQNNGV. The J segment lost 3 bases and the V segment lost 4 bases, leaving 8 bases of the junction unmatched. The CDR3 is 17 amino acids. DNA of the CDR3: TGTGCCAGCAGCTGGGAGCTAGCGGGAGGGCCGACAGATACGCAGTATTTT. Its protein is CASSWELAGGPTDTQYF.

This clone was detected once. This chain uses TRBV21-1 with TRBJ1-5; whether TRBD1, the table's D call, matches the DNA was not checked. TRBV21-1 is flagged as a pseudogene. CDR3 length: 20 amino acids. CDR3 nucleotide sequence: TGTGCCAGCAGCAAAGTGGGATCGGAGACAGGGGGCGCCGAGAATCAGCCCCAGCATTTT. Amino acid sequence: CASSKVGSETGGAENQPQHF.

This chain joins TRBV4-1 and TRBJ2-7; no firm D call. The CDR3 runs 14 residues. Germline V gives CDR1 MGHRA, CDR2 YSYEKL. V was shortened by 0 bases and J by 1 base, with 7 bases between the two germline ends. The CDR3 DNA reads as TGCGCCAGCAGCCAAGAATCCAGGTCCTACGAGCAGTACTTC. It translates to CASSQESRSYEQYF.

This clone has a single count. The chain has TRBV27 and TRBJ1-1; D is uncertain. Trimming took 3 bases from V and 2 from J, leaving 7 bases between them. The germline V gene has CDR1 MNHEY and CDR2 SMNVEV (reference sequence). The length of the CDR3 is 13 residues. As DNA, the CDR3 is TGTGCCAGCAGTTTTGGAGACAACACTGAAGCTTTCTTT. Its translation is CASSFGDNTEAFF.

The rearrangement uses TRBV6-5 and TRBJ1-1; D perhaps matches TRBD1 (6 bases). Germline CDR1 is MNHEY and CDR2 is SVGAGI. Trimming took 7 bases from V and 0 from J, leaving 12 bases between them. This CDR3 has 14 residues. The CDR3 sequence: CASKAGQMNTEAFF. CDR3 sequence (DNA): TGTGCCAGCAAAGCCGGACAGATGAACACTGAAGCTTTCTTT.

The chain has TRBV28 and TRBJ1-2, with 8 bases identical to TRBD1. Per germline, CDR1 MDHEN and CDR2 SYDVKM. The V segment lost 5 bases and the J segment 4 bases; nucleotides outside the gene matches: 6. The CDR3 sequence is 14 residues long. The CDR3 sequence: CASSLTGGGYGYTF. The CDR3 bases are TGTGCCAGCAGTCTTACAGGGGGAGGCTATGGCTACACCTTC.

V and J are TRBV5-1 and TRBJ1-4; 9 positions match TRBD1. The CDR3 loop spans 14 amino acids. The junction had 5 bases not matched to a gene; V was cut back by 4 bases and J by 7 bases. CDR1 SGHRS and CDR2 YFSETQ come from the germline V gene. Here the CDR3 reads CASSLGQGIEKLFF. CDR3 sequence (DNA): TGCGCCAGCAGCCTCGGACAGGGGATTGAAAAACTGTTTTTT.

The chain couples TRBV7-9 to TRBJ1-4; 11 bases are a match to TRBD1. The trim removed 5 bases at V and 7 bases at J, leaving 9 bases unmatched. Germline lookup yields CDR1 SEHNR and CDR2 FQNEAQ (reference sequence). This CDR3 is built from 16 residues. This CDR3 is CASSHSPGTGGEKLFF. CDR3 coding DNA: TGTGCCAGCAGCCATTCCCCCGGGACAGGGGGTGAAAAACTGTTTTTT.

The chain has TRBV18 and TRBJ1-5, with D tentatively TRBD1 (5 bases). With 2 bases removed from V and 4 bases from J, the gap between germline ends came to 9 bases. CDR3 length: 14 residues. Germline V CDR1 and CDR2: KGHSH, LQKENI. CDR3 residues: CASSPGAGNQPQHF. In DNA form, the CDR3 reads TGTGCCAGCTCACCAGGGGCCGGGAATCAGCCCCAGCATTTT.

The chain employs TRBV12-5 and TRBJ2-6, with D perhaps matching TRBD2 (6 bases). The germline V gene encodes CDR1 LGHNT and CDR2 FRNRAP. The CDR3 spans 15 residues. V gave up 2 bases and J gave up 4 bases, with 9 bases separating them. The CDR3 DNA is TGTGCTAGTGGTTTGACTAGCAGGGGGGCCAACGTCCTGACTTTC. It is translated as CASGLTSRGANVLTF.

The rearrangement links TRBV7-2 to TRBJ1-4; TRBD1 is a possible D gene (6 bases). The CDR3 is 13 residues long. The V gene's germline CDR1 is SGHTA and CDR2 FQGNSA. V shed 5 bases and J shed 6 bases, with 10 bases lying between them. The CDR3 sequence: CASSLNRDEKLFF. In nucleotides, the CDR3 is TGTGCCAGCAGCCTCAACAGGGATGAAAAACTGTTTTTT. The full variable domain, in which reference TRBV7-2 and TRBJ1-4 provide the parts outside the CDR3, is GAGVSQSPSNKVTEKGKDVELRCDPISGHTALYWYRQSLGQGLEFLIYFQGNSAPDKSGLPSDRFSAERTGGSVSTLTIQRTQQEDSAVYLCASSLNRDEKLFFGSGTQLSVL.